This T cell receptor beta chain derives from a study of cytomegalovirus exposure and HLA in healthy donors. PCR employed 60 Vbeta and 13 Jbeta primers. Clones were read by immunoSEQ multiplex PCR, and TCRdb kept only the in-frame ones, dropping some. The sample has some 170,000 clones, roughly 85% seen once; the top ten hold about 2.2%. The CDR3 spans 14 residues. Germline CDR1 reads LGHNA; CDR2 reads YSLEER. The rearrangement joins TRBV4-3 to TRBJ2-5, with D perhaps TRBD2 (5 bases). The DNA end favors TRBJ2-7, so the J call may be wrong. This TCR came from a man in his forties or fifties in good health and CMV-seronegative. The sample was PBMCs. The chain's CDR3 is CASSPGYHSYEQYF. In DNA, the CDR3 is TGCGCCAGCAGCCCGGGGTACCACTCCTACGAGCAGTACTTC.